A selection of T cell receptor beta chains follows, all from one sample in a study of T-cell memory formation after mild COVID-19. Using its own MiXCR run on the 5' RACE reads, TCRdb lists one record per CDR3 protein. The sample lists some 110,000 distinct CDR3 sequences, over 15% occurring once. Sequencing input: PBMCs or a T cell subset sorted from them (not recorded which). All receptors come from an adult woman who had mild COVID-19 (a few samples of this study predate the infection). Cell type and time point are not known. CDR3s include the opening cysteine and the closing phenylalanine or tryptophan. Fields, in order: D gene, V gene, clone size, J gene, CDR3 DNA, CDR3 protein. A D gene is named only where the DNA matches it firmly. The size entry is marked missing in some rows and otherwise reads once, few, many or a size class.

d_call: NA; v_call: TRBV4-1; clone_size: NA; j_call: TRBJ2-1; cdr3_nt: TGCGCCAGCAGCGACCTGCTTAGTAATGCCGATGAGCAGTTCTTC; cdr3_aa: CASSDLLSNADEQFF
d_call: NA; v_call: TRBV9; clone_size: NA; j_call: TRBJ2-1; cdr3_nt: TGTGCCAGCAGCGTACCAGGGGAAAATGAGCAGTTCTTC; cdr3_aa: CASSVPGENEQFF
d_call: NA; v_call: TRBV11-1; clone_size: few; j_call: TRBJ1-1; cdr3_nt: TGTGCCAGCAGCTTAAAAGTGACAGGAACTGAAGCTTTCTTT; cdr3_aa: CASSLKVTGTEAFF
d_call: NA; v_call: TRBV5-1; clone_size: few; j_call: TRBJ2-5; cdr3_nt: TGCGCCAGCAGCTTAGCCCGGGGGCCCCAAGAGACCCAGTACTTC; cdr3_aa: CASSLARGPQETQYF
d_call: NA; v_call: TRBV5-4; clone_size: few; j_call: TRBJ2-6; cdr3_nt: TGTGCCAGCAGCTTCGACAGTTCAGCCTCTGGGGCCAACGTCCTGACTTTC; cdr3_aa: CASSFDSSASGANVLTF
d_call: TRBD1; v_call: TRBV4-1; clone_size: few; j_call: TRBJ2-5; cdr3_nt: TGCGCCAGCAGCCAAGGGACAGGGGAAGAGACCCAGTACTTC; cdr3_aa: CASSQGTGEETQYF
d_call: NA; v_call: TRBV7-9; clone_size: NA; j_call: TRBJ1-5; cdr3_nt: TGTGCCAGCAGCCACGGGCTGAATCAGCCCCAGCATTTT; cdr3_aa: CASSHGLNQPQHF
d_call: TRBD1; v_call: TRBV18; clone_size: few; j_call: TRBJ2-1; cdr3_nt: TGTGCCAGCTCACCGGCGACAGGGGCTGCTAATGAGCAGTTCTTC; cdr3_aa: CASSPATGAANEQFF
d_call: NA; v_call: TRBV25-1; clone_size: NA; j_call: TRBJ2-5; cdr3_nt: TGTGCCAGCAGTGACGCGGGGAGCAGATCTGAGACCCAGTACTTC; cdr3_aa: CASSDAGSRSETQYF
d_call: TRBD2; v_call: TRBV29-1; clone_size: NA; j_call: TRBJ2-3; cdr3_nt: TGCAGCGTTGAGCCATTCACGGGGACTATCCCAGATACGCAGTATTTT; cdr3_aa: CSVEPFTGTIPDTQYF
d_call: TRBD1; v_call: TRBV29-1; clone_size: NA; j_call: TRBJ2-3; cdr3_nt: TGCAGCGTGCTACAGGGGGAGGCCACAGATACGCAGTATTTT; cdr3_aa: CSVLQGEATDTQYF
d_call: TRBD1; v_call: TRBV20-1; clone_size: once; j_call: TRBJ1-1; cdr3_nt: TGCAGTGCGGGAGGACAGGCGCCTGGGACTTTCTTT; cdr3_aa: CSAGGQAPGTFF
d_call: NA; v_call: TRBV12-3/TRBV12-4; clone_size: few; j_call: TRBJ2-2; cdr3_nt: TGTGCCAGCACCACGGGTCCCTATTTGAACACCGGGGAGCTGTTTTTT; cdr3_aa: CASTTGPYLNTGELFF
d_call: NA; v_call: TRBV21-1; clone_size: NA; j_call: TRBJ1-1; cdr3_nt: TGTGCCAGCCCCGTCTTCGACAGGGGCAATGGTGCTTTCTTT; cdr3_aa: CASPVFDRGNGAFF
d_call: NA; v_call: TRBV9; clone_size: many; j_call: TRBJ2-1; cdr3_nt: TGTGCCAGCAGCGTAGGGGACGGCAATGAGCAGTTCTTC; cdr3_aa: CASSVGDGNEQFF
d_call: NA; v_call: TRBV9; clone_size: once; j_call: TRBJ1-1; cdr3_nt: TGTGCCAGCAGCGTAGGAGGGTCGGGGGGGCGTGAAGCTTTCTTT; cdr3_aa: CASSVGGSGGREAFF
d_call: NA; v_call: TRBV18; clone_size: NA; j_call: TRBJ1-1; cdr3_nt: TGTGCCAGCTCACCACCGCCCGTCGGCAGGGACGTCACTGAAGCTTTCTTT; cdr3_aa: CASSPPPVGRDVTEAFF
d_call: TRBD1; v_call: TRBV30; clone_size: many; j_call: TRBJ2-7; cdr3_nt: TGTGCCTGGAGTTGGGGACAGCCCTTGGGGGAGCAGTACTTC; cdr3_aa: CAWSWGQPLGEQYF
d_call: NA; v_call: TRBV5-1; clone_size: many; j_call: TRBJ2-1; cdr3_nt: TGCGCCAGCAGCTTGGTTGGGGTAGACGATGAGCAGTTCTTC; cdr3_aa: CASSLVGVDDEQFF
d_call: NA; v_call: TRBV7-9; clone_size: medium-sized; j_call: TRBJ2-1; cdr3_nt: TGTGCCACGCCCGATAGGGGGTCCGTCGGGGGCAGCTCCTACAATGAGCAGTTCTTC; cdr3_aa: CATPDRGSVGGSSYNEQFF
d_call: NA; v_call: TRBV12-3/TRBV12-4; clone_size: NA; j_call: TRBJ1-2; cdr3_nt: TGTGCCAGCAGTCCCTTTAAGGGTGTGTGGGGCTACACCTTC; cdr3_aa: CASSPFKGVWGYTF
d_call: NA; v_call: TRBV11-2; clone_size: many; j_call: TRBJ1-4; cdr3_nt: TGTGCCAGCAGCTTCGATCCTCCATCTGAAAAACTGTTTTTT; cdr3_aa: CASSFDPPSEKLFF
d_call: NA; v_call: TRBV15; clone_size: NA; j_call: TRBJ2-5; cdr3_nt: TGTGCCACCAGCAGAGTGGGGCCACCGCAAGAGACCCAGTACTTC; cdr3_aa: CATSRVGPPQETQYF
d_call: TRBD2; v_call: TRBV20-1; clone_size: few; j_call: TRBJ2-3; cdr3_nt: TGCAGCGGCGGGAGAAGCACAGATACGCAGTATTTT; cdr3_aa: CSGGRSTDTQYF
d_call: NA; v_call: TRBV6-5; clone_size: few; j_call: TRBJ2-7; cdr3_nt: TGTGCCAGCAGTTCCCGGACAGGGAGGGTCTACGAGCAGTACTTC; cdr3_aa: CASSSRTGRVYEQYF
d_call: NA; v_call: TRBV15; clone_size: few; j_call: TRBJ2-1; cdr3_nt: TGTGCCACCAGCGGCCCGGGGGCGGGAGAGAAAAGAGAGCAGTTCTTC; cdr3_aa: CATSGPGAGEKREQFF
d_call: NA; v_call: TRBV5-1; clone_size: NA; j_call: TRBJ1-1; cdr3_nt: TGCGCCAGCAGCTTGTTAGAGAGGAACACTGAAGCTTTCTTT; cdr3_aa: CASSLLERNTEAFF
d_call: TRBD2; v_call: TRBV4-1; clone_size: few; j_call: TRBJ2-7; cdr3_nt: TGCGCCAGCAGCCAAAGTGAGGGACTAGGTTCCTACGAGCAGTACTTC; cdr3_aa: CASSQSEGLGSYEQYF
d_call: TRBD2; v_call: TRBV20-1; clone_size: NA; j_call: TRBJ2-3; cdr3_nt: TGCAGTGCGAGGACTAGCGGGACAGATACGCAGTATTTT; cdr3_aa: CSARTSGTDTQYF
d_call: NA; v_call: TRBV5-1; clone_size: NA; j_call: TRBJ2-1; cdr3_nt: TGCGCCAGCAGCTTGGCCATGAAACCTGAGCAGTTCTTC; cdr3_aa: CASSLAMKPEQFF
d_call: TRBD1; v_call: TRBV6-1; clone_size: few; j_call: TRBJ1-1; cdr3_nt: TGTGCCAGCAGTGACGCAGGGGGCAGTACTGAAGCTTTCTTT; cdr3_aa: CASSDAGGSTEAFF
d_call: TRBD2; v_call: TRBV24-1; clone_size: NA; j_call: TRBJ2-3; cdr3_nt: TGTGCCACCAGTGATTTGACTAGCGGTCCGGGTACGCAGTATTTT; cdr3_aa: CATSDLTSGPGTQYF